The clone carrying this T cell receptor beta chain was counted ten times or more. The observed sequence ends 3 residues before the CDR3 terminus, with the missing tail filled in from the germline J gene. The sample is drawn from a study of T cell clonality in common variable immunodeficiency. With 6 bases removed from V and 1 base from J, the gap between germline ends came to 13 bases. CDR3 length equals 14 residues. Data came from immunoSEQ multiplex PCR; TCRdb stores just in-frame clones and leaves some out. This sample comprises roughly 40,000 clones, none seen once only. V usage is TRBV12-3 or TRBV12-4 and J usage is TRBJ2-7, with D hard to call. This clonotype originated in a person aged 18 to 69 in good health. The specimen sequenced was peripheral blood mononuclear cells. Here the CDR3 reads CASRLWRQSYEQYF. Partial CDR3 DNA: TGTGCCAGCAGACTCTGGCGGCAGTCCTACGAG.